This T cell receptor beta chain appears in the sequencing data of a study of blood T cell repertoires in COVID-19. This clone has only one observation. Those enrolled, adults aged roughly 18 to 90 years, came from about two dozen US areas. Before being deemed recovered, Cohort 3 donors had two negative PCRs, clearance, or symptom resolution. The CDR3 contains 16 residues. Germline V gene lookup returns CDR1 MNHEY and CDR2 SVGAGI. V was clipped by 4 bases and J by 7 bases, with 23 bases between them. In the original processing: The authors estimated nucleated cell counts from reference gene primer amplification. Method: immunoSEQ multiplex PCR; TCRdb's copy keeps in-frame clones and lacks some. The V and J calls and clone size come from that table; D and trimming were worked out from the DNA. The sample records a few hundred thousand clones, around four fifths being singletons.

The V gene is TRBV6-5, the J gene TRBJ2-7; D perhaps matches TRBD2 (7 bases). This TCR came from a woman aged 45-59 years who had recovered from COVID-19. The sample was PBMCs or T cells enriched from blood (not recorded which). Written as DNA, the CDR3 is TGTGCCAGCAGTTTAGAGGGGGGGCCCTCGGTAGGTGAGCAGTACTTC. Translated, it gives CASSLEGGPSVGEQYF.